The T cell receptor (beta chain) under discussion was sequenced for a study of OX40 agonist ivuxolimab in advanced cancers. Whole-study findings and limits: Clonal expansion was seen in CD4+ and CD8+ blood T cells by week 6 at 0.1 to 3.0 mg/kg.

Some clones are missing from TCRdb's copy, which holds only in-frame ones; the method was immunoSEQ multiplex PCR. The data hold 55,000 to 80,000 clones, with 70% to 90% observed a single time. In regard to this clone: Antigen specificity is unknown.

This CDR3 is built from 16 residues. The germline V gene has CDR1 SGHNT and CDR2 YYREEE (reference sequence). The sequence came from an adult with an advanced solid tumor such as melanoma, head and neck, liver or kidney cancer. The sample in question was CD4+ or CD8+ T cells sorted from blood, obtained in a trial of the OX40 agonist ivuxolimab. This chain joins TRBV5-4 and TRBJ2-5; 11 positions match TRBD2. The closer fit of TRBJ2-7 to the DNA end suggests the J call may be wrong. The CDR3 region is CASSIGLAGSSYEQYF. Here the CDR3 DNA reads TGTGCCAGCAGCATTGGACTAGCGGGTTCCTCCTACGAGCAGTACTTC.